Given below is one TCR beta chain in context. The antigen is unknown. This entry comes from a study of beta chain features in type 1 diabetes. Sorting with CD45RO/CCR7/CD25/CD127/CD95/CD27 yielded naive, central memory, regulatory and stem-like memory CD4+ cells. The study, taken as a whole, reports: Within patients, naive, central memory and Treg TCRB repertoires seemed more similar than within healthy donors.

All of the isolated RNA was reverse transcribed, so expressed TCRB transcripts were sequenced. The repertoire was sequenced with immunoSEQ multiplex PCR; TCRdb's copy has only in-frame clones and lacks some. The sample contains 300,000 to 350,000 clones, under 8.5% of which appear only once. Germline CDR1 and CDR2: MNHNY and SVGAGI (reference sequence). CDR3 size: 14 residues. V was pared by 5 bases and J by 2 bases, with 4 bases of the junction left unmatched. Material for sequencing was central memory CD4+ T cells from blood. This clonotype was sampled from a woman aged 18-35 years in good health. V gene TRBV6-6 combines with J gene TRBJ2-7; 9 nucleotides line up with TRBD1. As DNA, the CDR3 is TGTGCCAGCAGTGACGGGACAGGGACCTACGAGCAGTACTTC. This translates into CASSDGTGTYEQYF.